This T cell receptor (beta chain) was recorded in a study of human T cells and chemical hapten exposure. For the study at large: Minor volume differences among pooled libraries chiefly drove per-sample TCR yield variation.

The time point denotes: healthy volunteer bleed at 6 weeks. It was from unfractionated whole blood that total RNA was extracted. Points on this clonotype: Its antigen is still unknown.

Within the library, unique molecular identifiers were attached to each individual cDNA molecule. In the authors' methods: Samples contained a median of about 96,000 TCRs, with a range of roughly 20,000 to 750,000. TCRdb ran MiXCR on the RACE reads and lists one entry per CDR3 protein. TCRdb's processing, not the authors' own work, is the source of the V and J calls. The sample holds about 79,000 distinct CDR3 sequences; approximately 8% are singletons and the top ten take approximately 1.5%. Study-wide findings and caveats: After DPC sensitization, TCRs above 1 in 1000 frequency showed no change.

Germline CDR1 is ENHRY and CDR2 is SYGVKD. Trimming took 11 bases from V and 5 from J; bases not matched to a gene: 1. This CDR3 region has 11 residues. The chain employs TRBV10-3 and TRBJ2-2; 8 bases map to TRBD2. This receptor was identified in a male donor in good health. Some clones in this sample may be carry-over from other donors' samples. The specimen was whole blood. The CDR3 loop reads CAGGGTGELFF. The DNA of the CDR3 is TGTGCCGGCGGGGGGACCGGGGAGCTGTTTTTT.